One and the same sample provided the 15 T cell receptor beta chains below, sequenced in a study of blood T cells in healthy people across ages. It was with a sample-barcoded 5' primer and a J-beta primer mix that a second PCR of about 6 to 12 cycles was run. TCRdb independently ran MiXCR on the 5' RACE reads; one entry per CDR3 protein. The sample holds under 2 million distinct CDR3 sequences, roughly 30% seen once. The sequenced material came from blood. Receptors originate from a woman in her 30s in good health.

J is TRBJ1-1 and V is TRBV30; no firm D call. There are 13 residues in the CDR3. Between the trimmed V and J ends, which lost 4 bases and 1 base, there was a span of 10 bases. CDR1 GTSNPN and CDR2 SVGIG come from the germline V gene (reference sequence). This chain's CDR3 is CAWNLLGNTEAFF. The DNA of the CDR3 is TGTGCCTGGAACCTTTTGGGGAACACTGAAGCTTTCTTT.

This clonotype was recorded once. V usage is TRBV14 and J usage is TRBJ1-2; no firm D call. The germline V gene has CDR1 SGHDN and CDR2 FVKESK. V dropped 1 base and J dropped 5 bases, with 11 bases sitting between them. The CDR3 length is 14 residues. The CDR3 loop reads CASSQGVRRYGYTF. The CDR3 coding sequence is TGTGCCAGCAGCCAAGGAGTCAGAAGATATGGCTACACCTTC. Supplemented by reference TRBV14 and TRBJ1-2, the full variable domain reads EAGVTQFPSHSVIEKGQTVTLRCDPISGHDNLYWYRRVMGKEIKFLLHFVKESKQDESGMPNNRFLAERTGGTYSTLKVQPAELEDSGVYFCASSQGVRRYGYTFGSGTRLTVV.

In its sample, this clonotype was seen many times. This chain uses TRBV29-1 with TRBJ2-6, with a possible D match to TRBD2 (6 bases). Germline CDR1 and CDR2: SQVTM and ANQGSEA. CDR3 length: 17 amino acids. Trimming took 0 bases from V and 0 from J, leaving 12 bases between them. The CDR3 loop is CSVEEGDLVSGANVLTF. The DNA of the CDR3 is TGCAGCGTTGAAGAGGGGGACTTAGTCTCTGGGGCCAACGTCCTGACTTTC.

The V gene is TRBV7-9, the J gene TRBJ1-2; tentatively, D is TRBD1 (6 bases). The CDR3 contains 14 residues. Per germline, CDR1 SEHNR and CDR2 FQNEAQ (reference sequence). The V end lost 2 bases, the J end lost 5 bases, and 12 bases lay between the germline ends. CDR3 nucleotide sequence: TGTGCCAGCAGCTTAAATTTAGGGGGGTATGGCTACACCTTC. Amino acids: CASSLNLGGYGYTF.

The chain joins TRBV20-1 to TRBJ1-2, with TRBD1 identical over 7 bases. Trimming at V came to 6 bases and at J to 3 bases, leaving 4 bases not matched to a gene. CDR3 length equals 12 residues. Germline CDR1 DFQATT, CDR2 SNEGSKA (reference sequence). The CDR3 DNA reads TGCAGTGCGGTGGGACAGCACTATGGCTACACCTTC. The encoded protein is CSAVGQHYGYTF.

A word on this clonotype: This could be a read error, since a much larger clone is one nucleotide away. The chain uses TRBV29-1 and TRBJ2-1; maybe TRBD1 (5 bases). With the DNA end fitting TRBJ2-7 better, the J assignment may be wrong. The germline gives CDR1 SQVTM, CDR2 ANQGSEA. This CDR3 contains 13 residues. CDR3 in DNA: TGCAGCGTTGAACAGGGATCGGGCAATGAGCAGTACTTC. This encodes CSVEQGSGNEQYF.

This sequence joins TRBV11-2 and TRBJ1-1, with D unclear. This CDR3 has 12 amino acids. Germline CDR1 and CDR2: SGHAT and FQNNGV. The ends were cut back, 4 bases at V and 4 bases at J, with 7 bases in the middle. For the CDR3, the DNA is TGTGCCAGCAGCTCGTCGGCCACTGAAGCTTTCTTT. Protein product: CASSSSATEAFF.

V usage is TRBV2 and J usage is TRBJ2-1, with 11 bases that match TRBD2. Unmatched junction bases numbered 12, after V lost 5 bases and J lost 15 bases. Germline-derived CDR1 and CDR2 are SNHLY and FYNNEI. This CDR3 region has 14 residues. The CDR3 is CASSLGTSGPNLFF. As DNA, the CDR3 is TGTGCCAGCAGTCTCGGGACTAGCGGTCCGAATCTGTTCTTC.

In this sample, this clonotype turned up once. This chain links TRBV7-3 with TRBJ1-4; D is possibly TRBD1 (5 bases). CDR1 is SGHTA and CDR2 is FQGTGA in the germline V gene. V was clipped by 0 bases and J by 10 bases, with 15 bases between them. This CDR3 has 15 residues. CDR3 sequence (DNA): TGTGCCAGCAGCTTAACTGGGCAGGGAGGGCCAAAACTGTTTTTT. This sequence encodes CASSLTGQGGPKLFF. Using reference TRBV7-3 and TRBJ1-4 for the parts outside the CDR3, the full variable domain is GAGVSQTPSNKVTEKGKYVELRCDPISGHTALYWYRQSLGQGPEFLIYFQGTGAADDSGLPNDRFFAVRPEGSVSTLKIQRTERGDSAVYLCASSLTGQGGPKLFFGSGTQLSVL.

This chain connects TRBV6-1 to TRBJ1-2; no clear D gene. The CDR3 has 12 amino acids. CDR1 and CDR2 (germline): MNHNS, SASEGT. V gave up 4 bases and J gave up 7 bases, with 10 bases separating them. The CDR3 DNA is TGTGCCAGCAGTGGGTTGCGCTCTGGCTACACCTTC. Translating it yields CASSGLRSGYTF.

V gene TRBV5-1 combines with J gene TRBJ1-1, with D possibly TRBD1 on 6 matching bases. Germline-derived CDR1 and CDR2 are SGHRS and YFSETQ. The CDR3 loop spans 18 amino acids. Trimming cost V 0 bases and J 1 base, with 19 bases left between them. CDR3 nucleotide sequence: TGCGCCAGCAGCTTGGCCCCTCCCGCAGGGGCAGGGAACACTGAAGCTTTCTTT. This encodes CASSLAPPAGAGNTEAFF.

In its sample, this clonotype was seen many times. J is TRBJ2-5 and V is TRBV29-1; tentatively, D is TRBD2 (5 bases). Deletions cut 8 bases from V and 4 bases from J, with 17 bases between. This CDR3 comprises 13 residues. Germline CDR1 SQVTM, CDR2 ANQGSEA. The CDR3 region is CSSRRARRETQYF. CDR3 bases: TGCAGCTCCCGGCGGGCTAGGAGAGAGACCCAGTACTTC.

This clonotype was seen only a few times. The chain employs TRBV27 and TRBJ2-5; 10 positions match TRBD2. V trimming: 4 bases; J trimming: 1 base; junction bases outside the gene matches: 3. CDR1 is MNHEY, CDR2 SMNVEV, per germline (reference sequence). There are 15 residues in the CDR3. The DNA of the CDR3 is TGTGCCAGCAGTTGGACTAGCGGTCTCCAAGAGACCCAGTACTTC. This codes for CASSWTSGLQETQYF.

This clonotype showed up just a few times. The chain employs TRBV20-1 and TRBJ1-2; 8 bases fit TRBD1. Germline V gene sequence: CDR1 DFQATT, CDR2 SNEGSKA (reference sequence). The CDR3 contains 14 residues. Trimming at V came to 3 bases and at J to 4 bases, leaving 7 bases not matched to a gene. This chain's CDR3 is CSASPGGRVYGYTF. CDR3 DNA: TGCAGTGCTAGTCCAGGGGGCCGTGTCTATGGCTACACCTTC.

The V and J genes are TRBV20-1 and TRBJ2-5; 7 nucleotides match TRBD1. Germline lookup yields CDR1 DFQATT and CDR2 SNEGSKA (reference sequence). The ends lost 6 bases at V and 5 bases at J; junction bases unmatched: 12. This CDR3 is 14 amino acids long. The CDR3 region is CSASSGQPSETQYF. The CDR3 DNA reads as TGCAGTGCCTCCTCGGGACAGCCGTCGGAGACCCAGTACTTC.